This TCR beta chain appears in the sequencing data of a study of cytomegalovirus exposure and HLA in healthy donors. At the level of the study: HLA-typed donors were the source of around 80 million unique TCRs, which an early data release held. Study-wide points: Previously analyzed data showed that most TCR beta V segments were productive at a frequency of about 87% or about 30%.

The V gene's germline CDR1 is SGHTA and CDR2 FQGNSA. The CDR3 runs to 13 residues. The ends were cut back, 4 bases at V and 2 bases at J, with 8 bases in the middle. 60 Vbeta and 13 Jbeta primers were used in PCR. The method was immunoSEQ multiplex PCR; TCRdb's version includes in-frame clones alone and lacks a portion of them. This sample contains tens of thousands of clones. Of note for this clone: What it binds is unknown.

The chain recombines TRBV7-2 with TRBJ1-1; D uncertain. The clonotype was recovered from a male donor in good health and CMV-seropositive. Sequencing used PBMCs. CDR3 nucleotides: TGTGCCAGCAGCTCGGGAGTTAACACTGAAGCTTTCTTT. Translating gives CASSSGVNTEAFF.